This T cell receptor beta chain was recovered during a study of persistence of HIV-infected CD4 T cells. To note about this clone: What it binds is unknown.

Overlapping HIV-1 Gag 15-mer peptides at approximately 0.96 ug per peptide per mL were used. Memory cells lacking CD40L and CD69 with high CD45RO were sorted. The CDR3 spans 15 residues. The V end lost 3 bases, the J end lost 2 bases, and 11 bases lay between the germline ends. Per germline, CDR1 MDHEN and CDR2 SYDVKM. The immunoSEQ assay was version 4, run in survey mode. Data came from immunoSEQ multiplex PCR; TCRdb stores just in-frame clones and leaves some out. The sample contains about 64,000 clones, approximately 75% of which appear only once. Material: CD4+ T cells sorted from PBMCs after roughly 18-hour stimulation, obtained from a patient who received antiretroviral therapy. The TCR comes from an adult man with HIV who was CMV-seropositive. The chain combines TRBV28 with TRBJ1-5; maybe TRBD1 (5 bases). CDR3 DNA: TGTGCCAGCAGTTTGGGATCGGGGCGCAATCAGCCCCAGCATTTT. Protein: CASSLGSGRNQPQHF.